This TCR beta chain is from a study of blood T cells in healthy people across ages (dated by TCRdb to about 2015). At the level of the whole study: In model experiments, roughly one uniquely barcoded TCR beta cDNA molecule per two T cells was captured by template switching. Four age groups were formed from the donors: young (average 16 years), middle-aged (approximately 40), aged (approximately 60) and long-lived (82). For two donors (one aged 18 to 29 and one aged 80 or older), the study analyzed two additional independent replicas of 1 million unique cDNA reads from the same blood draw. The study measured age-related changes in TCR beta repertoire diversity using deep sequencing normalized with unique cDNA molecular identifiers. To avoid experimental bias, donors of different ages were spread randomly across the sequencing lanes. On the study overall, not on this receptor specifically: Because the CMV infection status of the donors was unknown, age-related changes in expanded clonotypes may potentially have been confounded. Estimates of total diversity based on one million sequenced T cells were considered lower bounds and underestimates. Compared with the aged group, the long-lived group had more naive CD4+ T cells, fewer expanded clones and increased TCR diversity, suggesting age selection. Bulk unsorted PBMC profiling prevented conclusive comparison of naive and antigen-experienced compartments. A strong correlation was found between observed TCR beta diversity and the percentage of naive T cells measured by flow cytometry. As age increased, observed TCR beta diversity per million T cells dropped in a roughly linear way, and a significant reduction was already evident by age roughly 40.

V is clipped by 4 bases and J by 0 bases, and the sequence between their germline boundaries is 10 bases long. The germline V gene provides CDR1 SGHRS and CDR2 YFSETQ. Including cysteine and phenylalanine, the CDR3 has 15 amino acids. CDR3 DNA is the only sequence kept; it has 45 bases, read in frame from the first base. In its sample, this clonotype was seen a few times. This receptor's antigen is unknown. No quality values exist for individual bases; no much larger clone is one base distant. The donors were under 40 Caucasian individuals from Russia, aged roughly 6 to 100 years, who were systemically healthy. Around 10 milliliters of peripheral blood were collected from each donor into EDTA-treated Vacutainer tubes. PBMCs were isolated by Ficoll-Paque density-gradient centrifugation, with at least 6 million obtained per sample. Total RNA, at least 6 micrograms per sample, was extracted from PBMCs with Trizol reagent. The percentages of naive CD45RAhigh/CD27high T cells were determined by flow cytometry on a PBMC aliquot from every donor.

Library preparation was by 5' RACE. The instrument was an Illumina HiSeq 2500. The second PCR ran for about 7 to 11 cycles and used a J-beta primer mix along with a sample-barcoded 5' primer. A template-switch 5' adaptor carrying 12 random nucleotides introduced a unique molecular identifier onto each TCR beta cDNA molecule. At least 2.5 million CDR3-containing paired-end reads were obtained from each sample. All of the RNA was converted into first-strand cDNA using the Mint cDNA synthesis kit, with a TRBC-specific oligonucleotide serving as the primer. Following uracil-DNA glycosylase treatment, a first 18-cycle PCR with universal primers M1SS and BC2_uni_R was performed on all cDNA. In the authors' own workflow: Each sample was normalized by randomly selecting 1 million high-quality reads, each carrying a distinct molecular identifier. Instead of being binned into consensus sequences, reads with shared molecular identifiers were discarded. CDR3 identification, clonotype clustering and error correction used MiTCR with a Q25 quality threshold and the strictest error-elimination algorithm. A nonparametric unseen species model with Euler transformation was used to estimate lower-bound total TCR beta diversity. TCRdb cleaned the public reads at Q25 with fastp, built clones with MiXCR and kept in-frame beta chains. CDR3 protein sequences are deduplicated, and each keeps its most common genes and DNA. None of the V and J calls come from the authors' own analysis; TCRdb made them. This sample lists about 1.6 million distinct CDR3 sequences; about 31% were detected once. The top ten constitute approximately 10% of the sample.

The clonotype was recovered from a young woman in good health. The rearranged segments are TRBV5-1 and TRBJ2-2; the D gene could be TRBD1 or TRBD2, each one agreeing over 5 bases. Sequencing was performed on blood. The nucleotides read TGCGCCAGCAGCGTCGGGACGGCGAACACCGGGGAGCTGTTTTTT. This encodes CASSVGTANTGELFF.